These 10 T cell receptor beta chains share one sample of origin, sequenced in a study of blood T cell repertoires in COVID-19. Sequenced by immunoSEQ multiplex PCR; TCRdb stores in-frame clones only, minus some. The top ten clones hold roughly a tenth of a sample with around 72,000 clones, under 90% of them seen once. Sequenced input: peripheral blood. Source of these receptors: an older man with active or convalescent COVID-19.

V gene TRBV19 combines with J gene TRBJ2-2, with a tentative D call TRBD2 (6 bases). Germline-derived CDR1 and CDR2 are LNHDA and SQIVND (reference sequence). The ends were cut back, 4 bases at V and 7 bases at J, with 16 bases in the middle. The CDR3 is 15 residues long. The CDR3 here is CASSRVGGKVGELFF. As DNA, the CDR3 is TGTGCCAGTAGTAGGGTCGGGGGTAAGGTCGGGGAGCTGTTTTTT.

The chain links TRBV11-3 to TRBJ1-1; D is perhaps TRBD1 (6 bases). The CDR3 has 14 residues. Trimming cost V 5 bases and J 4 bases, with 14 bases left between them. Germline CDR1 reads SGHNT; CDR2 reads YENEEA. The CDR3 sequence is CASSARGAGTEAFF. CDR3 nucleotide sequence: TGTGCCAGCAGCGCACGGGGGGCTGGCACTGAAGCTTTCTTT.

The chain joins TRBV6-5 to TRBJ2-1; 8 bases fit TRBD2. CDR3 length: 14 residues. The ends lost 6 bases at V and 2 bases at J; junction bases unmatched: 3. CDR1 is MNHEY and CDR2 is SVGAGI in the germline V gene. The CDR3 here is CASRLAGTYNEQFF. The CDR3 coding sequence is TGTGCCAGCAGGTTAGCGGGGACCTACAATGAGCAGTTCTTC.

CDR3 bases: TGTGCCACCAGTGAGAGCGGGAGGAACGCAGATACGCAGTATTTT. Its protein is CATSESGRNADTQYF. The V call is TRBV24-1, the J call TRBJ2-3, with 9 bases identical to TRBD2. There are 15 residues in the CDR3. Germline V lookup: CDR1 KGHDR, CDR2 SFDVKD. J gave up 4 bases and V 4 bases, and 5 bases lay outside the gene matches.

The CDR3: CASSLQGTSGLAKNIQYF. The CDR3 bases are TGTGCCAGCAGCCTGCAGGGGACTAGCGGTCTAGCCAAAAACATTCAGTACTTC. The chain employs TRBV3-1 (or the pseudogene TRBV3-2) and TRBJ2-4, with TRBD2 identical over 11 bases. Trimming at V came to 4 bases and at J to 0 bases, leaving 8 bases not matched to a gene. Germline values: CDR1 LGHDT, CDR2 YNNKEL (reference sequence). The CDR3 runs 18 residues.

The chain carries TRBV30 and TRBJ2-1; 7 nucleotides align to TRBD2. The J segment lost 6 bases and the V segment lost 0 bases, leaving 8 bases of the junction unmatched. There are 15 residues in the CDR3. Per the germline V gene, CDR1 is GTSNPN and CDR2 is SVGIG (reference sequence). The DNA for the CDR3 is TGTGCCTGGAGTGTAGTTAGCGGGTACGCCAATGAGCAGTTCTTC. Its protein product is CAWSVVSGYANEQFF.

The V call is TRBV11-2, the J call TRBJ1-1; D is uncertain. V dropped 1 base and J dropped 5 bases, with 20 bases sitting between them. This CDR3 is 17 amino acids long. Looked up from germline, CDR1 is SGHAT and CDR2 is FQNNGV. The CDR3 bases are TGTGCCAGCAGCTTAGGCCGGGGTTCTCCCGCGAGGACTGAAGCTTTCTTT. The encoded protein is CASSLGRGSPARTEAFF.

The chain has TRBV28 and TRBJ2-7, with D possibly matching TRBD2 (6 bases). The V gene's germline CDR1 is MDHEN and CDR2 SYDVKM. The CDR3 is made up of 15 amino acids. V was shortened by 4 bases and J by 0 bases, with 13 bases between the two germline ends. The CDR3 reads CASSSSSASSYEQYF. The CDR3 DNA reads TGTGCCAGCAGTTCTTCTAGCGCGAGCTCCTACGAGCAGTACTTC.

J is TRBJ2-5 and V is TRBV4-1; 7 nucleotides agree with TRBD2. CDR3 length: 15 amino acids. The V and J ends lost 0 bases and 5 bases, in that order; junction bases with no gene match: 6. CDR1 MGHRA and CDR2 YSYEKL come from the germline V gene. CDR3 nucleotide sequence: TGCGCCAGCAGCCAAGAGGCGGGAGAGCGGGAGACCCAGTACTTC. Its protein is CASSQEAGERETQYF.

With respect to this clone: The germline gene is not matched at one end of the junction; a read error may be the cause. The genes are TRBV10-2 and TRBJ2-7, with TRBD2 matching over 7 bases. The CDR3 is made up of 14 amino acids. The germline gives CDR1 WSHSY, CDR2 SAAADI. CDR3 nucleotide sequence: TGCGCCAGCAGTGAAAACGGGAGGATCTACGGGCAGTACTTC. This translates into CASSENGRIYGQYF.